Presented here are 10 T cell receptor beta chains from one specimen sequenced in a study of cytomegalovirus exposure and HLA in healthy donors. This PCR relied on a set of 60 Vbeta primers and 13 Jbeta primers. Generated by immunoSEQ multiplex PCR, the TCRdb table keeps only in-frame clones and is missing some. The data hold around 100,000 clones, with roughly 73% observed a single time. Sequencing was performed on PBMCs. Receptors originate from a woman aged 25 to 39 in good health and CMV-seronegative.

The rearrangement links TRBV6-6 to TRBJ1-1, with no clear D. From germline, CDR1 is MNHNY and CDR2 SVGAGI (reference sequence). This CDR3 has 13 amino acids. V dropped 6 bases and J dropped 0 bases, with 8 bases sitting between them. CDR3 residues: CASREVLNTEAFF. CDR3 DNA: TGTGCCAGCAGGGAGGTCCTGAACACTGAAGCTTTCTTT.

V is TRBV27 and J is TRBJ1-4; D is possibly TRBD1 (5 bases). Trimming stripped 7 bases from V and 5 bases from J, with 17 bases between. CDR1 is MNHEY and CDR2 is SMNVEV in the germline V gene (reference sequence). This CDR3 contains 15 residues. The CDR3 loop reads CASKGREELNEKLFF. CDR3 DNA sequence: TGTGCCAGCAAGGGGAGGGAGGAACTAAATGAAAAACTGTTTTTT. The variable domain in full, completed from reference TRBV27 and TRBJ1-4, reads EAQVTQNPRYLITVTGKKLTVTCSQNMNHEYMSWYRQDPGLGLRQIYYSMNVEVTDKGDVPEGYKVSRKEKRNFPLILESPSPNQTSLYFCASKGREELNEKLFFGSGTQLSVL.

The rearrangement uses TRBV6-5 and TRBJ1-6; 8 bases are a match to TRBD1. The trim removed 6 bases at V and 5 bases at J, leaving 6 bases unmatched. The germline gives CDR1 MNHEY, CDR2 SVGAGI. The CDR3 loop spans 15 amino acids. In DNA, the CDR3 is TGTGCCAGCAGACCCGACAGGGGACATAATTCACCCCTCCACTTT. The encoded protein is CASRPDRGHNSPLHF.

This chain uses TRBV19 with TRBJ1-3, with D tentatively TRBD1 (6 bases). Germline CDR1 reads LNHDA; CDR2 reads SQIVND (reference sequence). The CDR3 contains 14 residues. V was trimmed by 5 bases and J by 2 bases, leaving 10 bases between them. The CDR3 region is CASSVTGTGNTIYF. The DNA of the CDR3 is TGTGCCAGTAGTGTAACAGGGACTGGAAACACCATATATTTT.

In nucleotides, the CDR3 is TGTGCCAGCAGTCCGTTGGATGGGGGGACTGAAGCTTTCTTT. It yields the protein CASSPLDGGTEAFF. The chain combines TRBV27 with TRBJ1-1; D may be TRBD1 (5 bases). Trimming pared 5 bases from V and 5 bases from J, leaving 15 bases between. CDR1 is MNHEY and CDR2 is SMNVEV in the germline V gene (reference sequence). The CDR3 is 14 amino acids.

The rearrangement joins TRBV9 to TRBJ1-1; 8 bases agree with TRBD1. Germline V gene data show CDR1 as SGDLS and CDR2 as YYNGEE. V shed 0 bases and J 3 bases; nucleotides not matched to a gene: 4. The CDR3 is 15 residues long. This CDR3 reads CASSVGTGLDTEAFF. The CDR3 nucleotides are TGTGCCAGCAGCGTAGGGACAGGGTTGGACACTGAAGCTTTCTTT.

This chain connects TRBV4-1 to TRBJ1-2; D not certain. The CDR3 covers 14 residues. Trimming shortened V by 0 bases and J by 4 bases, and 9 bases separated the two germline ends. Germline V lookup: CDR1 MGHRA, CDR2 YSYEKL. In DNA form, the CDR3 reads TGCGCCAGCAGCCAAGATTATACTGCCTATGGCTACACCTTC. Residues: CASSQDYTAYGYTF.

The chain combines TRBV6-5 with TRBJ1-5, with 7 bases fitting TRBD1. The V segment lost 3 bases and the J segment 2 bases; nucleotides outside the gene matches: 4. The CDR3 covers 15 residues. CDR1 is MNHEY, CDR2 SVGAGI, per germline. In DNA form, the CDR3 reads TGTGCCAGCAGTTATACCGGACAGGGCAATCAGCCCCAGCATTTT. Translation: CASSYTGQGNQPQHF.

This chain joins TRBV5-1 and TRBJ1-1, with 8 bases fitting TRBD1. The CDR3 has 14 residues. Germline trimming cut 4 bases from V and 7 bases from J; bases unmatched to any gene: 9. Germline-derived CDR1 and CDR2 are SGHRS and YFSETQ. CDR3 protein: CASSLNGDRGEAFF. DNA for the CDR3: TGCGCCAGCAGCCTAAACGGAGACAGGGGTGAAGCTTTCTTT.

The chain employs TRBV18 and TRBJ2-5, with D possibly being TRBD1 (6 bases). Trimming shortened V by 4 bases and J by 4 bases, and 16 bases separated the two germline ends. The CDR3 length is 15 residues. Germline V gene sequence: CDR1 KGHSH, CDR2 LQKENI. The CDR3 DNA is TGTGCCAGCTCACAGCATTACAGGGTGGGAGAGACCCAGTACTTC. Protein product: CASSQHYRVGETQYF.